This TCR beta chain was observed in a study of CD8 T cells in ankylosing spondylitis. General study findings and limits: About 8 highly homologous variants made up a TCR beta motif that seemed to typify ankylosing spondylitis blood. Previous work reported some of these motif variants in the synovial fluid and blood of reactive arthritis. As reported, disease-linked clones showed significant enrichment in matched ankylosing spondylitis synovial fluid. The authors found the disease-linked clones to be CD8+ and relatively rare in peripheral blood.

The CDR3 contains 17 residues. V lost 3 bases, J lost 0 bases, and 5 bases stayed unmatched. Per the germline V gene, CDR1 is MNHEY and CDR2 is SMNVEV (reference sequence). TCRdb called the 5' RACE reads again in MiXCR, with one record for every CDR3 protein. The sample contains approximately 540,000 distinct CDR3 sequences, roughly an eighth of which appear only once. Worth noting for this clonotype: Its cognate antigen is unknown.

V and J are TRBV27 and TRBJ2-3; 11 bases are a match to TRBD2. The origin of this receptor is a male donor with ankylosing spondylitis. Material for sequencing was blood, either unsorted or a sorted T cell fraction (not recorded which). DNA of the CDR3: TGTGCCAGCAGTTTCCGCAGACTAGCGGGGAGCACAGATACGCAGTATTTT. Translation: CASSFRRLAGSTDTQYF.